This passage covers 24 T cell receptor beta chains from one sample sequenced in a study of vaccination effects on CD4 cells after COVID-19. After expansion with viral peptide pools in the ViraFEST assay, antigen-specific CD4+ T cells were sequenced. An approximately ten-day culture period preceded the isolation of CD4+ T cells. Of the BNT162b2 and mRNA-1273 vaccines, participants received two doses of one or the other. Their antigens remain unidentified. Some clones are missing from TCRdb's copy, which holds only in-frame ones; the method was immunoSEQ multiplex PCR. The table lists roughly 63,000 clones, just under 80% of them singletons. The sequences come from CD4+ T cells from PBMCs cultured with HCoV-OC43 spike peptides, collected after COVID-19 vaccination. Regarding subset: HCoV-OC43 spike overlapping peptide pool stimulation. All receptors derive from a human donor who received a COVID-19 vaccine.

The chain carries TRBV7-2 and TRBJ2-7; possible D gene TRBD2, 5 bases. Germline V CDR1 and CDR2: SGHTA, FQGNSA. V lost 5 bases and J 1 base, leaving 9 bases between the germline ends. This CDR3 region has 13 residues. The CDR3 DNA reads TGTGCCAGCAGCGGCCCGGGATCCTACGAGCAGTACGTC. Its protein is CASSGPGSYEQYV.

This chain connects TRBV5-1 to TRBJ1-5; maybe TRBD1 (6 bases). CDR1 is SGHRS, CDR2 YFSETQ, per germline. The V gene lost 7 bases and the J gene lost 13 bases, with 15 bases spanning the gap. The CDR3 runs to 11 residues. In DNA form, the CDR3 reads TGCGCCAGCCCCGAGGGGGACTCGCAGCATTTT. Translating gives CASPEGDSQHF.

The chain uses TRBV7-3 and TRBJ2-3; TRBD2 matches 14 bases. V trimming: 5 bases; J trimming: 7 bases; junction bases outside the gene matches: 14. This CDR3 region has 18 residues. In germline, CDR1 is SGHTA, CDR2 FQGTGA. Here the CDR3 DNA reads TGTGCCAGCAGCCCCGGGGGACTAGCGGGGGACCCTCGACATACGCAGTATTTT. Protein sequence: CASSPGGLAGDPRHTQYF.

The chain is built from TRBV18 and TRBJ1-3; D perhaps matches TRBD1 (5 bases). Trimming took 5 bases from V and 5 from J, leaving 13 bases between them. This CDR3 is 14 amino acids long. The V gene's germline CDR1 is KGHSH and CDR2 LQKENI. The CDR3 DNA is TGTGCCAGCTCAGCGGGGACCGACAGAAACACCATATATTTT. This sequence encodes CASSAGTDRNTIYF.

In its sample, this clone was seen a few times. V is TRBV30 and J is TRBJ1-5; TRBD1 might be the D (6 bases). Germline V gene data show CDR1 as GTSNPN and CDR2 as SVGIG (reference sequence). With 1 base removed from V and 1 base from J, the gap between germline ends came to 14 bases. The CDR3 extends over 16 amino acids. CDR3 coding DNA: TGTGCCTGGAGTGGCGGGGGCTCTGTGAGCAATCAGCCCCAGCATTTT. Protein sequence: CAWSGGGSVSNQPQHF.

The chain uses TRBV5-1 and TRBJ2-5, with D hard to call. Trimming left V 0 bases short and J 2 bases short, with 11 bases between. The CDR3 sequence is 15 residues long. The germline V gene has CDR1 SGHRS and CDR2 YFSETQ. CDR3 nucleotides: TGCGCCAGCAGCTTGGGTTTCAAGGGTCAAGAGACCCAGTACTTC. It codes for CASSLGFKGQETQYF.

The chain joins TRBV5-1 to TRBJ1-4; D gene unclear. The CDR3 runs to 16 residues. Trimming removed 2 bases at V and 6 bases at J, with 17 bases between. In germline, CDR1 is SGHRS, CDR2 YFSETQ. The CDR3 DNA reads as TGCGCCAGCAGCTTACAACCCGGGATCACCGATGAAAAACTGTTTTTT. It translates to CASSLQPGITDEKLFF.

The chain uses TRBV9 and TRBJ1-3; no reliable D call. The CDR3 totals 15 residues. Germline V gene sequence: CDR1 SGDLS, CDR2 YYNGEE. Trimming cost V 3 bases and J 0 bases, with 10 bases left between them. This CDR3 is CASSGSGPSGNTIYF. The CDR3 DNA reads TGTGCCAGCAGCGGCAGTGGCCCCTCTGGAAACACCATATATTTT.

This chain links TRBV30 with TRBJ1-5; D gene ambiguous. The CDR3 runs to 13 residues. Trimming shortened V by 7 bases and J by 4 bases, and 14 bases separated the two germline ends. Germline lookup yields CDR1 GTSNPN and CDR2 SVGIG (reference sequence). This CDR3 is CAFRVSVNQPQHF. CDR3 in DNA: TGTGCCTTCCGGGTTTCCGTAAATCAGCCCCAGCATTTT.

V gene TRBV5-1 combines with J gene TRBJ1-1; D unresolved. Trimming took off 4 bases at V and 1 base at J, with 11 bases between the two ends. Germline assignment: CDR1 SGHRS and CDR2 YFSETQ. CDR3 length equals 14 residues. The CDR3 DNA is TGCGCCAGCAGCGAAGGACGTCGGAACACTGAAGCTTTCTTT. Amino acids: CASSEGRRNTEAFF.

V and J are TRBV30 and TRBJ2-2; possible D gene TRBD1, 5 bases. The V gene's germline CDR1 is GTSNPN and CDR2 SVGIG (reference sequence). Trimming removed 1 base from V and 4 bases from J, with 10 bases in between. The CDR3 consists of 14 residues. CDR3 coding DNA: TGTGCCTGGAGTGGGGGCTTAATCACCGGGGAGCTGTTTTTT. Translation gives CAWSGGLITGELFF.

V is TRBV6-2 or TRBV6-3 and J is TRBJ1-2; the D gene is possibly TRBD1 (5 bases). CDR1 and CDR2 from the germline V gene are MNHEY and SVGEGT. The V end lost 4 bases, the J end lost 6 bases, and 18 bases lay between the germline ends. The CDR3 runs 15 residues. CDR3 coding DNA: TGTGCCAGCAGTTTCCGTCTTCAGGGTGTCGATGGCTACACCTTC. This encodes CASSFRLQGVDGYTF.

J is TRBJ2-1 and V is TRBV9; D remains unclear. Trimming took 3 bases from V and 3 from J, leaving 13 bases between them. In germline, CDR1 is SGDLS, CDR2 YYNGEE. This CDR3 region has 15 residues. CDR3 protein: CASSADPARYNEQFF. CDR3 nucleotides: TGTGCCAGCAGCGCCGATCCGGCACGCTACAATGAGCAGTTCTTC.

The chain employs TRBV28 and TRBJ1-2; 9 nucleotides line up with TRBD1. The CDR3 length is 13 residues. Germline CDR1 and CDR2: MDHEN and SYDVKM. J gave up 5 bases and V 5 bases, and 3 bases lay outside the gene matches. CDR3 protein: CASSRGTGYGYTF. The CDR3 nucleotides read TGTGCCAGCAGTCGCGGGACAGGGTATGGCTACACCTTC.

This CDR3 is CATSEEGRGTEAFF. CDR3 nucleotides: TGTGCCACCAGTGAGGAAGGGCGGGGGACTGAAGCTTTCTTT. The chain carries TRBV24-1 and TRBJ1-1; perhaps TRBD1 as D (5 bases). This CDR3 has 14 amino acids. V shed 4 bases and J shed 5 bases, with 13 bases lying between them. In germline, CDR1 is KGHDR, CDR2 SFDVKD.

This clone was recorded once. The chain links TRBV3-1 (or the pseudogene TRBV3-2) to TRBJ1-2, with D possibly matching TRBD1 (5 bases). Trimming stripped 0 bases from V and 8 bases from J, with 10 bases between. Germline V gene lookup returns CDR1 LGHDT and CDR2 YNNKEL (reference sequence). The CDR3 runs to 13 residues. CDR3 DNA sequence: TGTGCCAGCAGCCAAGATCAGGGTACCGGCTACACCTTC. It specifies CASSQDQGTGYTF.

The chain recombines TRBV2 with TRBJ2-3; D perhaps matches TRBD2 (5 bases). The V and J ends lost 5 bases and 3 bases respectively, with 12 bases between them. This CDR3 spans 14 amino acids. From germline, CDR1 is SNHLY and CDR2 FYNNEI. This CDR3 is CASSRGDKTDTQYF. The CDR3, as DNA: TGTGCCAGCAGTCGGGGAGATAAAACAGATACGCAGTATTTT. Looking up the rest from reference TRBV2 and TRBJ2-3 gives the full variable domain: EPEVTQTPSHQVTQMGQEVILRCVPISNHLYFYWYRQILGQKVEFLVSFYNNEISEKSEIFDDQFSVERPDGSNFTLKIRSTKLEDSAMYFCASSRGDKTDTQYFGPGTRLTVL.

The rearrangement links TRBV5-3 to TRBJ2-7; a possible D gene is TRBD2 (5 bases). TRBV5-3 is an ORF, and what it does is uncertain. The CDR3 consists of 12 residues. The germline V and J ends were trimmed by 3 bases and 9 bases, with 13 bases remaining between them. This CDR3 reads CARSSGSSRQYV. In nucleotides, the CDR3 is TGTGCCAGAAGCTCGGGGTCTTCAAGGCAGTACGTC.

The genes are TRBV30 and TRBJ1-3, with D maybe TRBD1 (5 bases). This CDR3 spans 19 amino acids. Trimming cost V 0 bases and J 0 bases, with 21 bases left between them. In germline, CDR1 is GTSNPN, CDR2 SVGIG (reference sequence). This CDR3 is CAWSVQVGLGYNSGNTIYF. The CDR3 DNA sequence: TGTGCCTGGAGTGTACAGGTCGGTTTAGGGTACAACTCTGGAAACACCATATATTTT.

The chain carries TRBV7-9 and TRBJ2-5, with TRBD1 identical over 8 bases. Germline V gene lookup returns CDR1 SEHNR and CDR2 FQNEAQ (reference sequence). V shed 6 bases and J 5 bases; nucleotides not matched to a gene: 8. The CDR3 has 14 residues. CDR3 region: CASRRTGIGETQYF. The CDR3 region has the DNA TGTGCCAGCAGGCGGACAGGGATTGGGGAGACCCAGTACTTC.

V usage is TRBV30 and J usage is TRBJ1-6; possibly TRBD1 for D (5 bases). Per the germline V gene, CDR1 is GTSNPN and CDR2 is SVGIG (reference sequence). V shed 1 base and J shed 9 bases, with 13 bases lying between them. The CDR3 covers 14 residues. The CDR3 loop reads CAWSGGLRGSPLHF. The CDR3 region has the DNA TGTGCCTGGAGTGGGGGATTAAGGGGTTCACCCCTCCACTTT.

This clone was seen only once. The CDR3 protein is CASRTRDRGTDTQYF. In nucleotides, the CDR3 is TGTGCCAGTAGGACCCGGGACAGAGGCACAGATACGCAGTATTTT. The J gene is TRBJ2-3, the V gene TRBV19; TRBD1 matches at 7 bases. Germline V gene lookup returns CDR1 LNHDA and CDR2 SQIVND (reference sequence). Unmatched junction bases numbered 7, after V lost 6 bases and J lost 1 base. The CDR3 consists of 15 residues.

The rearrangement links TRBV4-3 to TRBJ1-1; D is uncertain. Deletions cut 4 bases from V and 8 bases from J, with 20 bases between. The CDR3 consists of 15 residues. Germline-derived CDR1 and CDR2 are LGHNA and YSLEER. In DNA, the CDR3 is TGCGCCAGCAGCCTCGATGCCCAGGCCAAACTAGAAGCTTTCTTT. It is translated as CASSLDAQAKLEAFF.

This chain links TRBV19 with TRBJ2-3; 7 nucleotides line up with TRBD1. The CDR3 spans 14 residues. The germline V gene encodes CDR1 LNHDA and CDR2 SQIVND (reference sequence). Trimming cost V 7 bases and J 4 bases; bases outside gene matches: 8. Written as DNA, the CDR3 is TGTGCCAGTAACGAAGGGGGCCTCGCAGATACGCAGTATTTT. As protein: CASNEGGLADTQYF.